Sequencing of this TCR beta chain was carried out in a study of T cells in localized non-small cell lung cancer. General study points: A median of around 57 clones ranked among the top 100 in tumor appeared in adjacent lung. Analysis by sequencing included only one tumor region, so heterogeneity remains possible.

Comments on this clone: Its target is not known.

Method: immunoSEQ multiplex PCR; TCRdb's copy keeps in-frame clones and lacks some. The sample records about 78,000 clones, roughly 86% being singletons. V dropped 4 bases and J dropped 8 bases, with 17 bases sitting between them. In germline, CDR1 is SQVTM, CDR2 ANQGSEA. This CDR3 is 13 amino acids long. The material was peripheral blood, obtained before any cancer treatment. J is TRBJ1-2 and V is TRBV29-1; D is perhaps TRBD1 (5 bases). This receptor was identified in a man aged 40-75 years with stage I lung adenocarcinoma. The CDR3 DNA is TGCAGCGTTGGGTATGAGGGGCTGGGAGGCTACACCTTC. It yields the protein CSVGYEGLGGYTF.